What follows are 22 T cell receptor beta chains derived from one specimen sequenced in a study of PD-L1 blockade in urothelial cancer. Sequenced by immunoSEQ multiplex PCR; TCRdb stores in-frame clones only, minus some. The sample holds about 91,000 clones; approximately 87% are singletons and the top ten take roughly 8%. The time point was: peripheral blood 6 weeks after treatment start. The input for sequencing was PBMCs, taken around atezolizumab (anti-PD-L1) treatment. These receptors all stem from a man in his sixties or seventies with urothelial cancer.

The chain combines TRBV6-5 with TRBJ1-2, with 10 bases lining up with TRBD1. The germline gives CDR1 MNHEY, CDR2 SVGAGI. The CDR3 has 15 residues. The ends lost 6 bases at V and 5 bases at J; junction bases unmatched: 9. CDR3 in amino acids: CASRSTGQGTYGYTF. CDR3 nucleotide sequence: TGTGCCAGCAGGAGCACGGGACAGGGGACATATGGCTACACCTTC.

The genes are TRBV14 and TRBJ1-1; TRBD1 agrees at 8 bases. Germline V gene sequence: CDR1 SGHDN, CDR2 FVKESK. The CDR3 spans 13 residues. J was trimmed by 8 bases and V by 0 bases; bases with no gene match: 2. CDR3 nucleotide sequence: TGTGCCAGCAGCCAAGATAGGACAGGGGAAGCTTTCTTT. It yields the protein CASSQDRTGEAFF.

The CDR3 spells CASSLGGGGGETQYF. In nucleotides, the CDR3 is TGTGCCAGCAGCTTAGGGGGGGGCGGTGGGGAGACCCAGTACTTC. The chain is built from TRBV7-2 and TRBJ2-5, with D possibly matching TRBD2 (7 bases). Germline V CDR1 and CDR2: SGHTA, FQGNSA. This CDR3 is built from 15 residues. Deletions cut 1 base from V and 5 bases from J, with 14 bases between.

The genes are TRBV6-1 and TRBJ2-1, with TRBD1 matching over 7 bases. Per germline, CDR1 MNHNS and CDR2 SASEGT. With 8 bases clipped from V and 4 bases from J, the junction kept 2 bases outside the gene matches. This CDR3 region has 12 residues. DNA for the CDR3: TGTGCCAGCGGGACAGATTACAATGAGCAGTTCTTC. It is translated as CASGTDYNEQFF.

The chain is built from TRBV10-3 and TRBJ1-1; D may be TRBD1 (5 bases). Germline CDR1 reads ENHRY; CDR2 reads SYGVKD. This CDR3 contains 13 residues. V lost 0 bases and J 7 bases, leaving 9 bases between the germline ends. In nucleotides, the CDR3 is TGTGCCATCAGTGAGTCTTCGGACAATGAAGCTTTCTTT. Residues: CAISESSDNEAFF.

J is TRBJ1-6 and V is TRBV2; 9 bases match TRBD1. V lost 7 bases, J lost 9 bases, and 10 bases stayed unmatched. The CDR3 is 15 amino acids. Per germline, CDR1 SNHLY and CDR2 FYNNEI. CDR3 sequence (DNA): TGTGCCAGCACCCGGGACAGGGAGGGTCGTTCACCCCTCCACTTT. Encoded protein: CASTRDREGRSPLHF.

This clone was seen a single time. The chain couples TRBV19 to TRBJ2-1; D may be TRBD2 (6 bases). V lost 9 bases and J 9 bases, leaving 18 bases between the germline ends. The CDR3 covers 13 residues. Germline loops: CDR1 LNHDA, CDR2 SQIVND (reference sequence). For the CDR3, the DNA is TGTGCCAGCTTGGCAACTAGCAGCGGTGAGCAGTTCTTC. Its protein is CASLATSSGEQFF.

CDR3: CASSLAGLAGETQYF. The CDR3 DNA reads as TGTGCCAGCAGCTTGGCGGGACTAGCGGGGGAGACCCAGTACTTC. The rearrangement links TRBV5-4 to TRBJ2-5, with 13 bases aligning to TRBD2. Trimming removed 0 bases from V and 5 bases from J; junction bases left unmatched: 1. The CDR3 consists of 15 residues. Germline CDR1 and CDR2: SGHNT and YYREEE (reference sequence). Full variable domain (rest looked up from reference TRBV5-4 and TRBJ2-5): ETGVTQSPTHLIKTRGQQVTLRCSSQSGHNTVSWYQQALGQGPQFIFQYYREEENGRGNFPPRFSGLQFPNYSSELNVNALELDDSALYLCASSLAGLAGETQYFGPGTRLLVL.

V and J are TRBV4-2 and TRBJ1-1; a possible D gene is TRBD1 (5 bases). This CDR3 spans 15 amino acids. Deletions cut 1 base from V and 5 bases from J, with 14 bases between. In germline, CDR1 is LGHNA, CDR2 YNFKEQ. The CDR3 DNA is TGTGCCAGCAGCCAAGGGGGGGGAGGGCAGACTGAAGCTTTCTTT. Translating it yields CASSQGGGGQTEAFF.

The chain couples TRBV7-9 to TRBJ1-3; D ambiguous. The length of the CDR3 is 14 residues. V was trimmed by 11 bases and J by 0 bases, leaving 14 bases between them. Per germline, CDR1 SEHNR and CDR2 FQNEAQ (reference sequence). CDR3 loop: CACLRNTSGNTIYF. The CDR3 DNA reads as TGTGCCTGCCTTCGAAACACCTCTGGAAACACCATATATTTT.

The DNA for the CDR3 is TGTGCCAGCAGCTTTGGACAGGGCACAGATACGCAGTATTTT. Translating it yields CASSFGQGTDTQYF. This sequence joins TRBV7-2 and TRBJ2-3; 7 bases align to TRBD1. CDR3 length equals 14 residues. The V and J ends lost 3 bases and 1 base, in that order; junction bases with no gene match: 1. Looked up from germline, CDR1 is SGHTA and CDR2 is FQGNSA.

This clone was seen just once. The chain links TRBV18 to TRBJ2-7, with D possibly being TRBD1 (5 bases). V was pared by 2 bases and J by 3 bases, with 8 bases between. The CDR3 extends over 13 amino acids. Germline loops: CDR1 KGHSH, CDR2 LQKENI. CDR3 bases: TGTGCCAGCTCACCAACCCAGGGCTACGAGCAGTACTTC. This sequence encodes CASSPTQGYEQYF.

This chain connects TRBV6-6 to TRBJ2-2, with TRBD1 identical over 7 bases. This CDR3 has 15 amino acids. V trimming: 5 bases; J trimming: 1 base; junction bases outside the gene matches: 4. CDR1 is MNHNY, CDR2 SVGAGI, per germline (reference sequence). The DNA of the CDR3 is TGTGCCAGCAGTGGCCGACAGGGGAACACCGGGGAGCTGTTTTTT. Its protein product is CASSGRQGNTGELFF.

The chain carries TRBV6-6 and TRBJ2-5; D is possibly TRBD2 (5 bases). The germline V gene has CDR1 MNHNY and CDR2 SVGAGI (reference sequence). Deletions cut 8 bases from V and 2 bases from J, with 12 bases between. This CDR3 contains 13 residues. DNA for the CDR3: TGTGCCAGCGTGAGGGCTTCTCAAGAGACCCAGTACTTC. Translated: CASVRASQETQYF.

Points on this clone: Within the sample, other DNA sequences also encode this same CDR3. V gene TRBV29-1 combines with J gene TRBJ2-5; the match to TRBD2 covers 7 bases. Per germline, CDR1 SQVTM and CDR2 ANQGSEA. This CDR3 is 13 amino acids long. Trimming removed 6 bases from V and 5 bases from J; junction bases left unmatched: 9. The CDR3 loop is CSVKRGVGETQYF. CDR3 in DNA: TGCAGCGTGAAACGGGGGGTCGGGGAGACCCAGTACTTC.

V gene TRBV7-9 combines with J gene TRBJ1-1; D perhaps matches TRBD1 (6 bases). Trimming took off 5 bases at V and 1 base at J, with 14 bases between the two ends. Germline V lookup: CDR1 SEHNR, CDR2 FQNEAQ (reference sequence). The length of the CDR3 is 15 residues. CDR3 protein: CASSPSGHQNTEAFF. DNA of the CDR3: TGTGCCAGCAGCCCCTCGGGACACCAGAACACTGAAGCTTTCTTT.

This rearrangement joins TRBV30 to TRBJ2-1; D unclear. The CDR3 extends over 14 amino acids. The germline V and J ends were trimmed by 0 bases and 7 bases, with 13 bases remaining between them. Germline-derived CDR1 and CDR2 are GTSNPN and SVGIG (reference sequence). The CDR3 here is CAWSVSGIRNEQFF. In DNA, the CDR3 is TGTGCCTGGAGTGTGTCGGGTATTAGGAATGAGCAGTTCTTC.

The chain carries TRBV7-9 and TRBJ2-3, with 10 bases aligning to TRBD2. The CDR3 is made up of 16 amino acids. Germline CDR1 is SEHNR and CDR2 is FQNEAQ (reference sequence). J lost 5 bases, V lost 5 bases, and 10 bases had no gene match. The CDR3 spells CASSPVRASGGDTQYF. CDR3 coding DNA: TGTGCCAGCAGCCCAGTTCGGGCTAGCGGGGGAGATACGCAGTATTTT.

The rearrangement joins TRBV11-3 to TRBJ2-5; 14 nucleotides agree with TRBD2. The CDR3 is 17 residues long. The V segment lost 5 bases and the J segment 5 bases; nucleotides outside the gene matches: 10. CDR1 and CDR2 from the germline V gene are SGHNT and YENEEA. The CDR3 reads CASSPGTSGRFGETQYF. In DNA form, the CDR3 reads TGTGCCAGCAGCCCGGGGACTAGCGGGAGATTTGGGGAGACCCAGTACTTC.

This clone was counted between two and nine times. This sequence joins TRBV10-2 and TRBJ1-4, with D perhaps matching TRBD1 (5 bases). This CDR3 has 15 amino acids. Trimming stripped 0 bases from V and 10 bases from J, with 15 bases between. The germline V gene has CDR1 WSHSY and CDR2 SAAADI. CDR3 amino acids: CASSESWQGLGKLFF. The CDR3 coding sequence is TGCGCCAGCAGTGAGTCGTGGCAGGGCTTGGGAAAACTGTTTTTT.

The chain combines TRBV4-2 with TRBJ2-5; D is unclear. CDR1 and CDR2 from the germline V gene are LGHNA and YNFKEQ. There are 15 residues in the CDR3. The germline V and J ends were trimmed by 0 bases and 4 bases, with 12 bases remaining between them. The CDR3 reads CASSQESRFGETQYF. The DNA for the CDR3 is TGTGCCAGCAGCCAAGAGTCGAGGTTCGGAGAGACCCAGTACTTC.

The chain uses TRBV19 and TRBJ1-2; D call uncertain. V was trimmed by 5 bases and J by 4 bases, leaving 17 bases between them. The CDR3 sequence is 15 residues long. Germline lookup yields CDR1 LNHDA and CDR2 SQIVND (reference sequence). The CDR3 reads CASSPPGRAAYGYTF. In DNA, the CDR3 is TGTGCCAGTAGTCCGCCTGGGAGGGCCGCCTATGGCTACACCTTC.